This T cell receptor (beta chain) originates from a study of blood T cell repertoires in COVID-19. For the study at large: Samples of COVID-19 (acute and convalescent) were obtained from the United States, Italy and Spain. PBMCs, B-cell-depleted T cells, or T cells provided the cDNA or gDNA that made up the material.

The trim removed 4 bases at V and 1 base at J, leaving 8 bases unmatched. From germline, CDR1 is SGDLS and CDR2 YYNGEE. The CDR3 loop spans 16 amino acids. As originally analysed: Amplification with reference gene primers provided the estimates of nucleated cell counts. The repertoire was sequenced with immunoSEQ multiplex PCR; TCRdb's copy has only in-frame clones and lacks some. V and J calls and clone size are given by that table; D and trimming were obtained from the DNA. The sample includes some 180,000 clones, around 90% seen only once; the top ten take around a fifth. The chain recombines TRBV9 with TRBJ2-3; 8 bases agree with TRBD2. The specimen was peripheral blood. The receptor's source is a man in his fifties or sixties with active or convalescent COVID-19. The CDR3 sequence is CASSPRGGPGTDTQYF. CDR3 DNA sequence: TGTGCCAGCAGCCCCCGGGGGGGGCCGGGCACAGATACGCAGTATTTT.